One and the same sample provided the 2 T cell receptor beta chains below, sequenced in a study of cytomegalovirus exposure and HLA in healthy donors (dated by TCRdb to 2016 to 2017). Receptor libraries were prepared by the immunoSEQ multiplex PCR assay. A mixture of 60 forward primers for TCR Vbeta segments and 13 reverse primers for TCR Jbeta segments was used in the multiplex PCR. What TCRdb holds here is the immuneACCESS table cut down to in-frame rearrangements. Part of the clones is not present; checked against another copy, under half of the missing clones reflect an unresolved V gene, and the others are unexplained. The sample table gives about 55,000 clones. Together, the top ten hold about 9.1% of the sample. The sequenced sample consisted of PBMCs. Every receptor here comes from a man aged 45-65 years in good health and CMV-seropositive.

The chain recombines TRBV7-2 with TRBJ1-1, with TRBD1 identical over 8 bases. CDR1 is SGHTA, CDR2 FQGNSA, per germline. The CDR3 loop spans 13 amino acids. Unmatched junction bases numbered 0, after V lost 2 bases and J lost 4 bases. CDR3 in DNA: TGTGCCAGCAGCTTACAGGGGGCCACTGAAGCTTTCTTT. Translating it yields CASSLQGATEAFF.

This sequence joins TRBV5-6 and TRBJ1-5, with 7 nucleotides matching TRBD1. The CDR3 length is 15 residues. Germline CDR1 is SGHDT and CDR2 is YYEEEE. V shed 4 bases and J 1 base; nucleotides not matched to a gene: 5. The CDR3 spells CASSLQQGSNQPQHF. CDR3 coding DNA: TGTGCCAGCAGCCTCCAACAGGGGAGCAATCAGCCCCAGCATTTT.